This T cell receptor beta chain originates from a study of PD-1 blockade in mismatch repair-deficient tumors. Measured with immunoSEQ multiplex PCR; TCRdb has only the in-frame clones, and not every one. This sample has tens of thousands of clones; about 80% occur once, and the top ten carry 3.3%. The receptor was derived from an adult with mismatch repair-deficient cancer. Sequenced here: peripheral blood, sampled 4 weeks after starting pembrolizumab.

CDR3 bases: TGTGCCAGCAGCTTGGGACTAGCGGGTGGCACCGGGGAGCTGTTTTTT. This codes for CASSLGLAGGTGELFF. The V and J genes are TRBV11-2 and TRBJ2-2; 12 positions agree with TRBD2. With 3 bases clipped from V and 4 bases from J, the junction kept 3 bases outside the gene matches. The germline gives CDR1 SGHAT, CDR2 FQNNGV. The CDR3 has 16 amino acids.